This TCR beta chain was retrieved from a study of neurological immune-mediated disorders. A 10-nucleotide random UMI tagged transcripts in template-switch 5'RACE cDNA synthesis. TCRdb reprocessed the 5' RACE reads with MiXCR, giving one entry per CDR3 protein. The sample records 71,000 or so distinct CDR3 sequences, roughly 13% being singletons. Study outcomes and limitations: In HTLV-1-associated myelopathy, TCR clonal expansion was greatest, and in multiple sclerosis it was least, below healthy controls.

Trimming removed 4 bases at V and 3 bases at J, with 14 bases between. Germline V lookup: CDR1 SGHRS, CDR2 YFSETQ. CDR3 length equals 14 residues. The time point denotes: longitudinal time-point 1 (baseline). This clonotype was detected many times. Its cognate antigen is unknown. The TCR sequence derives from a female donor with HTLV-1-associated myelopathy (HAM/TSP). This chain uses TRBV5-1 with TRBJ2-7; D may be TRBD2 (5 bases). The sequencing input was PBMCs. Here the CDR3 reads CASSDRTGNYEQYF. DNA for the CDR3: TGCGCCAGCAGCGATCGGACTGGCAACTACGAGCAGTACTTC.